The rows below give T cell receptor beta chains drawn from one sample of a study of T cell changes during pregnancy in multiple sclerosis. TCRdb keeps only in-frame clones here, not all; method: immunoSEQ multiplex PCR. The table includes under 75,000 clones, approximately 89% detected once. This specimen consisted of peripheral blood, obtained in the third trimester of pregnancy. The receptors were gathered from a female donor in good health, enrolled as a control in a pregnancy study. The CDR3 runs from the conserved cysteine through the conserved F or W. The D gene is left open where the match is weak. The size entry is marked missing in some rows and otherwise reads once, few, many or a size class.

len: 13; abundance: few; j_gene: TRBJ1-1; v_gene: TRBV7-9; d_gene: NA; CDR3aa: CAGREPQNTEAFF; CDR3nt: TGTGCCGGCCGGGAGCCTCAGAACACTGAAGCTTTCTTT
len: 11; abundance: NA; j_gene: TRBJ2-5; v_gene: TRBV6-1; d_gene: NA; CDR3aa: CASSTGETQYF; CDR3nt: TGTGCCAGCAGTACGGGGGAGACCCAGTACTTC
len: 13; abundance: NA; j_gene: TRBJ2-5; v_gene: TRBV29-1; d_gene: NA; CDR3aa: CSVEVTSGETQYF; CDR3nt: TGCAGCGTTGAAGTCACTTCGGGAGAGACCCAGTACTTC
len: 15; abundance: NA; j_gene: TRBJ2-7; v_gene: TRBV5-1; d_gene: TRBD2; CDR3aa: CASSLRIAGSYEQYF; CDR3nt: TGCGCCAGCAGCCTGCGGATAGCGGGGTCCTACGAGCAGTACTTC
len: 14; abundance: NA; j_gene: TRBJ1-2; v_gene: TRBV27; d_gene: TRBD1; CDR3aa: CASSLDRKIYGYTF; CDR3nt: TGTGCCAGCAGTTTGGACAGGAAAATCTATGGCTACACCTTC
len: 14; abundance: NA; j_gene: TRBJ1-5; v_gene: TRBV27; d_gene: NA; CDR3aa: CASSSLSDNQPQHF; CDR3nt: TGTGCCAGCAGCTCCCTAAGTGACAATCAGCCCCAGCATTTT
len: 14; abundance: NA; j_gene: TRBJ2-1; v_gene: TRBV6-4; d_gene: NA; CDR3aa: CASSESRDYNEQFF; CDR3nt: TGTGCCAGCAGTGAGAGCAGGGACTACAATGAGCAGTTCTTC
len: 14; abundance: NA; j_gene: TRBJ2-1; v_gene: TRBV7-9; d_gene: TRBD2; CDR3aa: CASSPRSGGTEQFF; CDR3nt: TGTGCCAGCAGCCCCCGTAGCGGGGGGACCGAGCAGTTCTTC
len: 14; abundance: NA; j_gene: TRBJ2-2; v_gene: TRBV19; d_gene: NA; CDR3aa: CASRTGRGTGELFF; CDR3nt: TGTGCCAGTCGGACAGGGAGGGGCACCGGGGAGCTGTTTTTT
len: 16; abundance: NA; j_gene: TRBJ2-1; v_gene: TRBV11-2; d_gene: TRBD2; CDR3aa: CASSPGAGGSYNEQFF; CDR3nt: TGTGCCAGCAGCCCGGGCGCGGGGGGTTCCTACAATGAGCAGTTCTTC
len: 13; abundance: NA; j_gene: TRBJ1-5; v_gene: TRBV7-3; d_gene: NA; CDR3aa: CASSHGADQPQHF; CDR3nt: TGTGCCAGCAGCCATGGGGCCGATCAGCCCCAGCATTTT
len: 14; abundance: few; j_gene: TRBJ1-5; v_gene: TRBV18; d_gene: NA; CDR3aa: CASSPIQGNQPQHF; CDR3nt: TGTGCCAGCTCACCTATCCAGGGCAATCAGCCCCAGCATTTT
len: 16; abundance: NA; j_gene: TRBJ1-3; v_gene: TRBV7-2; d_gene: NA; CDR3aa: CASSLGQDSSGNTIYF; CDR3nt: TGTGCCAGCAGCTTGGGGCAGGACAGCTCTGGAAACACCATATATTTT
len: 15; abundance: NA; j_gene: TRBJ1-4; v_gene: TRBV18; d_gene: NA; CDR3aa: CASSQALTVNEKLFF; CDR3nt: TGTGCCAGCTCTCAAGCGCTGACAGTTAATGAAAAACTGTTTTTT
len: 12; abundance: NA; j_gene: TRBJ1-5; v_gene: TRBV29-1; d_gene: NA; CDR3aa: CSIGEVGQPQHF; CDR3nt: TGCAGCATAGGGGAGGTTGGTCAGCCCCAGCATTTT
len: 15; abundance: NA; j_gene: TRBJ1-1; v_gene: TRBV5-1; d_gene: NA; CDR3aa: CASSAGGRMNTEAFF; CDR3nt: TGCGCCAGCAGCGCCGGGGGAAGGATGAACACTGAAGCTTTCTTT
len: 18; abundance: NA; j_gene: TRBJ1-1; v_gene: TRBV9; d_gene: NA; CDR3aa: CASSVATGGVGVGTEAFF; CDR3nt: TGTGCCAGCAGCGTAGCTACCGGGGGGGTTGGGGTTGGCACTGAAGCTTTCTTT
len: 14; abundance: NA; j_gene: TRBJ2-1; v_gene: TRBV6-5; d_gene: NA; CDR3aa: CASSYSNSLNEQFF; CDR3nt: TGTGCCAGCAGTTACTCGAACTCATTAAATGAGCAGTTCTTC
len: 14; abundance: NA; j_gene: TRBJ1-1; v_gene: TRBV10-3; d_gene: NA; CDR3aa: CAISDRDRNTEAFF; CDR3nt: TGTGCCATCAGTGACCGAGACAGGAACACTGAAGCTTTCTTT
len: 14; abundance: NA; j_gene: TRBJ1-3; v_gene: TRBV7-9; d_gene: NA; CDR3aa: CASSNSVGGNTIYF; CDR3nt: TGTGCCAGCAGCAATTCGGTCGGGGGAAACACCATATATTTT
len: 15; abundance: once; j_gene: TRBJ2-3; v_gene: TRBV18; d_gene: NA; CDR3aa: CASSQFLSGTDTQYF; CDR3nt: TGTGCCAGCTCACAATTTCTTAGCGGCACAGATACGCAGTATTTT
len: 15; abundance: NA; j_gene: TRBJ1-5; v_gene: TRBV19; d_gene: NA; CDR3aa: CASSNRTVGNQPQHF; CDR3nt: TGTGCCAGTAGTAACCGGACAGTGGGCAATCAGCCCCAGCATTTT
len: 15; abundance: NA; j_gene: TRBJ2-5; v_gene: TRBV5-1; d_gene: TRBD2; CDR3aa: CASSPSGGSRETQYF; CDR3nt: TGCGCCAGCAGCCCTAGCGGGGGGTCCAGAGAGACCCAGTACTTC
len: 15; abundance: NA; j_gene: TRBJ2-1; v_gene: TRBV5-5; d_gene: NA; CDR3aa: CASSLTGTSYNEQFF; CDR3nt: TGTGCCAGCAGCTTGACAGGGACCTCCTACAATGAGCAGTTCTTC
len: 14; abundance: NA; j_gene: TRBJ2-1; v_gene: TRBV28; d_gene: NA; CDR3aa: CASRGHDSYNEQFF; CDR3nt: TGTGCCAGCAGGGGACACGACTCCTACAATGAGCAGTTCTTC
len: 14; abundance: NA; j_gene: TRBJ1-1; v_gene: TRBV11-2; d_gene: TRBD1; CDR3aa: CASSLERGLTEAFF; CDR3nt: TGTGCCAGCAGCTTAGAAAGGGGGCTCACTGAAGCTTTCTTT
len: 16; abundance: many; j_gene: TRBJ2-2; v_gene: TRBV4-2; d_gene: NA; CDR3aa: CASSQDPYTGAGELFF; CDR3nt: TGTGCCAGCAGCCAAGATCCTTACACGGGAGCCGGGGAGCTGTTTTTT
len: 15; abundance: NA; j_gene: TRBJ2-2; v_gene: TRBV7-9; d_gene: TRBD2; CDR3aa: CASSLAGGSTGELFF; CDR3nt: TGTGCCAGCAGCTTAGCGGGGGGGAGCACCGGGGAGCTGTTTTTT
len: 15; abundance: NA; j_gene: TRBJ1-2; v_gene: TRBV7-2; d_gene: TRBD1; CDR3aa: CASSLRQGRIHGYTF; CDR3nt: TGTGCCAGCAGCCTCAGACAGGGGAGGATACATGGCTACACCTTC
len: 18; abundance: NA; j_gene: TRBJ2-4; v_gene: TRBV4-1; d_gene: TRBD2; CDR3aa: CASSQGLAGGWTKNIQYF; CDR3nt: TGCGCCAGCAGCCAAGGGCTAGCGGGGGGCTGGACCAAAAACATTCAGTACTTC
len: 15; abundance: NA; j_gene: TRBJ2-7; v_gene: TRBV13; d_gene: TRBD2; CDR3aa: CASSLALAGAYEQYF; CDR3nt: TGTGCCAGCAGCTTAGCGTTAGCGGGGGCCTACGAGCAGTACTTC
len: 15; abundance: NA; j_gene: TRBJ2-2; v_gene: TRBV6-5; d_gene: NA; CDR3aa: CASRPGQGNTGELFF; CDR3nt: TGTGCCAGCAGACCTGGCCAGGGAAACACCGGGGAGCTGTTTTTT
len: 15; abundance: NA; j_gene: TRBJ1-4; v_gene: TRBV7-3; d_gene: TRBD1; CDR3aa: CASSSTGTVGEKLFF; CDR3nt: TGTGCCAGCAGCTCAACCGGGACAGTAGGTGAAAAACTGTTTTTT
len: 13; abundance: NA; j_gene: TRBJ2-1; v_gene: TRBV7-9; d_gene: TRBD1; CDR3aa: CASRSDRADEQFF; CDR3nt: TGTGCCAGCAGGTCAGACAGGGCCGATGAGCAGTTCTTC
len: 16; abundance: NA; j_gene: TRBJ2-2; v_gene: TRBV4-3; d_gene: TRBD1; CDR3aa: CASSHTTGVNTGELFF; CDR3nt: TGCGCCAGCAGCCATACTACAGGGGTGAACACCGGGGAGCTGTTTTTT
len: 16; abundance: NA; j_gene: TRBJ2-5; v_gene: TRBV18; d_gene: NA; CDR3aa: CASSPPAGMNQETQYF; CDR3nt: TGTGCCAGCTCACCACCGGCAGGGATGAACCAAGAGACCCAGTACTTC
len: 15; abundance: NA; j_gene: TRBJ1-1; v_gene: TRBV30; d_gene: NA; CDR3aa: CAWEKSDSRTTEAFF; CDR3nt: TGTGCCTGGGAAAAGTCGGACAGCCGAACAACTGAAGCTTTCTTT
len: 12; abundance: NA; j_gene: TRBJ1-5; v_gene: TRBV10-3; d_gene: NA; CDR3aa: CATSTGNQPQHF; CDR3nt: TGTGCCACCAGTACGGGCAATCAGCCCCAGCATTTT
len: 17; abundance: NA; j_gene: TRBJ2-4; v_gene: TRBV4-2; d_gene: TRBD2; CDR3aa: CASSQLKTQGLSNIQYF; CDR3nt: TGTGCCAGCAGCCAACTCAAGACTCAGGGACTATCAAACATTCAGTACTTC
len: 11; abundance: NA; j_gene: TRBJ2-2; v_gene: TRBV6-1; d_gene: NA; CDR3aa: CASSRTGELFF; CDR3nt: TGTGCCAGCTCCCGGACCGGGGAGCTGTTTTTT
len: 13; abundance: NA; j_gene: TRBJ1-4; v_gene: TRBV4-3; d_gene: NA; CDR3aa: CASGPIGVEKLFF; CDR3nt: TGCGCCAGCGGACCTATAGGGGTTGAAAAACTGTTTTTT
len: 14; abundance: NA; j_gene: TRBJ2-1; v_gene: TRBV10-3; d_gene: TRBD2; CDR3aa: CAISAPGLTNEQFF; CDR3nt: TGTGCCATCAGTGCGCCGGGACTAACCAATGAGCAGTTCTTC
len: 16; abundance: NA; j_gene: TRBJ2-1; v_gene: TRBV27; d_gene: TRBD2; CDR3aa: CASSFEGLAGGNEQFF; CDR3nt: TGTGCCAGCAGTTTCGAGGGACTAGCGGGGGGCAATGAGCAGTTCTTC
len: 14; abundance: NA; j_gene: TRBJ2-7; v_gene: TRBV6-1; d_gene: NA; CDR3aa: CASKEGASSYEQYF; CDR3nt: TGTGCCAGCAAGGAGGGCGCGAGCTCCTACGAGCAGTACTTC
len: 17; abundance: NA; j_gene: TRBJ1-6; v_gene: TRBV9; d_gene: TRBD1; CDR3aa: CASSVAGTAGYASPLHF; CDR3nt: TGTGCCAGCAGCGTAGCCGGGACAGCAGGGTACGCGTCACCCCTCCACTTT
len: 15; abundance: NA; j_gene: TRBJ2-7; v_gene: TRBV2; d_gene: TRBD2; CDR3aa: CASSGLAVLSYEQYF; CDR3nt: TGTGCCAGCAGTGGGCTAGCGGTACTCTCCTACGAGCAGTACTTC
len: 15; abundance: once; j_gene: TRBJ1-1; v_gene: TRBV4-3; d_gene: NA; CDR3aa: CASSQVGGRNTEAFF; CDR3nt: TGCGCCAGCAGCCAAGTTGGGGGGAGGAACACTGAAGCTTTCTTT
len: 18; abundance: NA; j_gene: TRBJ1-5; v_gene: TRBV5-5; d_gene: TRBD1; CDR3aa: CASSLHRQGSGSNQPQHF; CDR3nt: TGTGCCAGCAGCTTACATAGACAGGGGTCGGGTAGCAATCAGCCCCAGCATTTT
len: 15; abundance: NA; j_gene: TRBJ2-2; v_gene: TRBV7-3; d_gene: TRBD1; CDR3aa: CASRSGQGNTGELFF; CDR3nt: TGTGCCAGCAGGTCGGGACAGGGGAACACCGGGGAGCTGTTTTTT
len: 13; abundance: once; j_gene: TRBJ2-2; v_gene: TRBV14; d_gene: NA; CDR3aa: CASSLQYTGELFF; CDR3nt: TGTGCCAGCAGCCTTCAGTACACCGGGGAGCTGTTTTTT
len: 14; abundance: NA; j_gene: TRBJ1-1; v_gene: TRBV5-4; d_gene: NA; CDR3aa: CASSLAPADTEAFF; CDR3nt: TGTGCCAGCAGCTTGGCCCCGGCGGACACTGAAGCTTTCTTT